The 2 T cell receptor beta chains below all came from one sample that was sequenced in a study of T cell clonality in common variable immunodeficiency. Only in-frame clones appear in the TCRdb table, and some are missing; sequencing was by immunoSEQ multiplex PCR. The sample yields about 34,000 clones, without any singletons. The specimen sequenced was peripheral blood mononuclear cells. These receptor sequences come from a person between 18 and 75 years old in good health.

This clone was observed many times. The sequence runs out 3 residues before the end of the CDR3; the remainder is reconstructed from the germline J gene. The rearrangement links TRBV5-1 to TRBJ2-5; 8 bases are a match to TRBD2. The ends lost 7 bases at V and 2 bases at J; junction bases unmatched: 7. Per the germline V gene, CDR1 is SGHRS and CDR2 is YFSETQ. This CDR3 is built from 14 residues. CDR3 loop: CASSTRGGQETQYF. The part of the CDR3 DNA that was read is TGCGCCAGCTCCACCCGGGGGGGTCAAGAGACC.

This clone rates as medium-sized (0.01 to 0.1%). The CDR3 end falls 3 residues outside the read, so it is completed with the germline J gene. The chain uses TRBV9 and TRBJ2-7; unclear D gene. The V end lost 0 bases, the J end lost 0 bases, and 10 bases lay between the germline ends. There are 15 residues in the CDR3. Germline V gives CDR1 SGDLS, CDR2 YYNGEE. CDR3 DNA, as far as it was read: TGTGCCAGCAGCGTAGGGGCAGGCGCCTCCTACGAG. It specifies CASSVGAGASYE. The whole CDR3 is CASSVGAGASYEQYF.